A single TCR beta chain is shown here with its context. The antigen is not known. TCRdb re-called the reads with MiXCR, one entry per CDR3 protein. The repertoire holds some 170,000 distinct CDR3 sequences, with 15% to 20% as singletons. This record belongs to a study of T cell repertoires in cytomegalovirus infection. The overall study: Indications of both CMV infection and matching HLA type were provided by public TCR beta signatures. Study findings and constraints: HLA-C-restricted CMV clonotypes gave the most frequent clonotype in two of eight donors. There were carriers of CMV plus the relevant HLA, and cumulative public TCR beta family frequency identified them.

From germline, CDR1 is MGHRA and CDR2 YSYEKL. V was trimmed by 4 bases and J by 1 base, leaving 14 bases between them. The CDR3 loop spans 17 amino acids. Sequencing was done on a sample of CD8+ T cells from PBMCs. V is TRBV4-1 and J is TRBJ1-6; D gene unclear. The source is a human donor in good health (CMV status not recorded). Some clones in this sample may be carry-over from other donors' samples. CDR3 residues: CASSRAGEPSYNSPLHF. CDR3 in DNA: TGCGCCAGCAGCCGAGCCGGGGAGCCGTCCTATAATTCACCCCTCCACTTT.